This TCR beta chain was sequenced in a study of beta chain features in type 1 diabetes. The wider study: The patients were much like the healthy donors in age, gender and cell yields.

Overall study results and limits: Type 1 diabetes patients showed a moderate but significant shortening of TCRB CDR3s in all four CD4+ subsets.

CDR1 is DFQATT, CDR2 SNEGSKA, per germline (reference sequence). The CDR3 extends over 10 amino acids. This clone was recorded many times. Antigen specificity is unknown. Reverse transcription of all isolated RNA meant that expressed TCRB transcripts were sequenced. The protocol was immunoSEQ multiplex PCR, while the TCRdb copy is restricted to in-frame clones and leaves out a portion. The sample lists about 170,000 clones, less than 9.5% occurring once. This chain joins TRBV20-1 and TRBJ2-3; D is perhaps TRBD2 (5 bases). The material sequenced was central memory CD4+ T cells from blood. This sequence originates from a middle-aged woman with type 1 diabetes. Written as DNA, the CDR3 is TGCAGCCCAGAGGGAGATACGCAGTATTTT. It yields the protein CSPEGDTQYF.